This T cell receptor beta chain appears in the sequencing data of a study of T cell responses to AZD1222 COVID-19 vaccine. Overall study results and limits: Most donors were white British, females outnumbered males, and clonal diversity was possibly underestimated. Epitopes outside B.1.351 and B.1.1.7 mutated regions reportedly drew nearly half of spike TCRs.

This CDR3 spans 15 amino acids. The trim removed 3 bases at V and 3 bases at J, leaving 7 bases unmatched. Germline V gene sequence: CDR1 MNHEY, CDR2 SMNVEV (reference sequence). Clones were read by immunoSEQ multiplex PCR, and TCRdb kept only the in-frame ones, dropping some. The sample lists some 150,000 clones; roughly 86% were seen once. As regards this clone: The target antigen is unknown.

The chain joins TRBV27 to TRBJ1-1, with 7 bases matching TRBD1. This material consisted of peripheral blood, taken 28 days after the second AZD1222 dose. The receptor comes from an adult who received the AZD1222 COVID-19 vaccine. CDR3 amino acids: CASSFRGGWDTEAFF. In nucleotides, the CDR3 is TGTGCCAGCAGTTTCCGAGGGGGCTGGGACACTGAAGCTTTCTTT.